One and the same sample provided the 4 T cell receptor beta chains below, sequenced in a study of cytomegalovirus exposure and HLA in healthy donors. This PCR relied on a set of 60 Vbeta primers and 13 Jbeta primers. The table came from immunoSEQ multiplex PCR; TCRdb's copy has only in-frame clones and leaves some out. The repertoire holds some 110,000 clones, with approximately 70% as singletons. The material sequenced was PBMCs. The receptors here all came from a woman aged 25-40 years in good health and CMV-seronegative.

The chain couples TRBV5-5 to TRBJ1-2; tentative D call: TRBD1 (5 bases). Germline loops: CDR1 SGHKS, CDR2 YYEKEE (reference sequence). V was shortened by 0 bases and J by 4 bases, with 7 bases between the two germline ends. The CDR3 extends over 13 amino acids. CDR3 DNA: TGTGCCAGCAGCTTGGGACAGACCTATGGCTACACCTTC. This translates into CASSLGQTYGYTF.

This clone was counted a few times. The rearrangement uses TRBV5-1 and TRBJ1-4, with 7 bases aligning to TRBD1. CDR3 size: 17 residues. The J segment lost 8 bases and the V segment lost 0 bases, leaving 13 bases of the junction unmatched. Germline V gene data show CDR1 as SGHRS and CDR2 as YFSETQ. DNA for the CDR3: TGCGCCAGCAGCTTGGAATTGGGGACAGCGGGGGGAGAAAAACTGTTTTTT. It yields the protein CASSLELGTAGGEKLFF.

The rearrangement joins TRBV6-1 to TRBJ2-7; weak D call: TRBD2 (6 bases). The CDR3 has 12 residues. Germline CDR1 reads MNHNS; CDR2 reads SASEGT. Trimming stripped 10 bases from V and 4 bases from J, with 14 bases between. The CDR3 DNA is TGTGCCATACGGGGGATAAAATACGAGCAGTACTTC. This encodes CAIRGIKYEQYF.

V usage is TRBV9 and J usage is TRBJ1-1; 7 bases agree with TRBD1. There are 15 residues in the CDR3. In germline, CDR1 is SGDLS, CDR2 YYNGEE. After removal of 4 bases from V and 1 base from J, the junction contained 7 bases not matched to a gene. The CDR3 region is CASSPRDSPNTEAFF. CDR3 coding DNA: TGTGCCAGCAGCCCCCGGGACAGTCCGAACACTGAAGCTTTCTTT.